The entry that follows covers one T cell receptor beta chain sequence. This entry comes from a study of OX40 agonist ivuxolimab in advanced cancers. Clones were sequenced by immunoSEQ multiplex PCR, and TCRdb holds only the in-frame ones, with some missing. The profile shows about 56,000 clones, 80% to 95% of them singletons. With baseline, cycle 4 day 1, and cycle 7 day 1 as timepoints, blood was sampled. The germline CDR1 and CDR2 sequences are MDHEN and SYDVKM. V lost 6 bases, J lost 5 bases, and 8 bases stayed unmatched. This CDR3 contains 16 residues. The chain joins TRBV28 to TRBJ2-3, with TRBD2 identical over 13 bases. The origin of this receptor is an adult with an advanced solid tumor such as melanoma, head and neck, liver or kidney cancer. Sequencing used CD4+ or CD8+ T cells sorted from blood, obtained in a trial of the OX40 agonist ivuxolimab. Here the CDR3 DNA reads TGTGCCAGCAGCTTCCCGGGACTAGCGGGAAGAGATACGCAGTATTTT. Protein: CASSFPGLAGRDTQYF.